This TCR beta chain was retrieved from a study of blood T cell repertoires in COVID-19. Study-wide background: Acute-phase and convalescent COVID-19 samples originated in the United States, Italy and Spain. Sample material is recorded as cDNA or gDNA derived from T cells, B-cell-depleted T cells, or PBMCs.

Original processing notes: Scientists estimated how many nucleated cells there were by amplifying reference gene primers. Only in-frame clones appear in the TCRdb table, and some are missing; sequencing was by immunoSEQ multiplex PCR. V and J calls and clone size are copied from that table; D and trimming were computed from the DNA. The data hold over 85,000 clones, with roughly 87% observed a single time. Looked up from germline, CDR1 is SGHRS and CDR2 is YFSETQ. V was clipped by 4 bases and J by 2 bases, with 9 bases between them. CDR3 size: 13 residues. In Seattle, patients joined the study during active infection and were tracked longitudinally.

The material sequenced was peripheral blood. The sequence was collected from a woman between 45 and 60 years old with COVID-19, enrolled during active disease. The gene calls are TRBV5-1 and TRBJ1-1; TRBD1 might be the D (6 bases). The CDR3 protein is CASSGGANTEAFF. As DNA, the CDR3 is TGCGCCAGCAGCGGGGGGGCTAACACTGAAGCTTTCTTT.